The present T cell receptor beta chain was sequenced within a study of T-cell reconstitution after alpha-beta-depleted transplantation in children. This clonotype was observed a few times. A much larger clone differs by one base, so this may be a read error. This likely comes from a read error, as the CDR3 has no conserved phenylalanine or tryptophan at its end. Germline trimming cut 7 bases from V and 10 bases from J; bases unmatched to any gene: 16. Germline lookup yields CDR1 MNHNS and CDR2 SASEGT. The CDR3 contains 16 residues. It was with unique molecular identifiers that the TCRbeta library was prepared. TCRdb analysed the PCR reads with MiXCR anew, one entry per CDR3 protein. The repertoire holds some 530,000 distinct CDR3 sequences, with 9.5% to 15% as singletons.

This clonotype originated in a human donor who donated a stem cell graft to a child with combined immunodeficiency. The chain employs TRBV6-1 and TRBJ1-6; 7 nucleotides agree with TRBD1. The specimen comprised PBMCs from the stem cell graft donor, sampled from the stem cell graft. The CDR3 coding sequence is TGTGCCAGCACCGAAGACGGGACGACAGGGCAGTCACCCCTCCACTGT. Translated: CASTEDGTTGQSPLHC.